The 24 T cell receptor beta chains below come from one sample, sequenced in a study of CD8 T cells in Susac syndrome. Random hexamers were used to reverse transcribe about 0.45 to 1 ug of RNA. TCRdb passed the immunoSEQ multiplex PCR reads through MiXCR, listing each CDR3 protein once. The sample has under 200,000 distinct CDR3 sequences, around 96% seen once. Sequencing was carried out using CD4+ T cells from PBMCs. These receptors were obtained from a human donor in good health.

V and J are TRBV7-2 and TRBJ2-5; D possibly corresponds to TRBD1 (5 bases). This CDR3 region has 14 residues. Per the germline V gene, CDR1 is SGHTA and CDR2 is FQGNSA. Trimming removed 3 bases from V and 2 bases from J, with 10 bases in between. The CDR3 protein is CASSLKDTQETQYF. DNA of the CDR3: TGTGCCAGCAGCTTGAAGGACACTCAAGAGACCCAGTACTTC.

This rearrangement joins TRBV30 to TRBJ1-2; 12 nucleotides match TRBD1. Germline CDR1 reads GTSNPN; CDR2 reads SVGIG (reference sequence). The CDR3 extends over 15 amino acids. Losses at the gene ends were 3 bases for V and 0 bases for J; bases not matched to a gene: 2. This CDR3 reads CAWRGQGASNYGYTF. The DNA of the CDR3 is TGTGCCTGGAGGGGACAGGGGGCTTCTAACTATGGCTACACCTTC.

This chain uses TRBV9 with TRBJ2-3; D is ambiguous. V lost 2 bases to trimming and J lost 2 bases, with 9 bases between them. CDR3 size: 14 residues. The germline V gene encodes CDR1 SGDLS and CDR2 YYNGEE. This chain's CDR3 is CASSVDSNTDTQYF. The CDR3 nucleotides read TGTGCCAGCAGCGTTGATAGCAACACAGATACGCAGTATTTT.

The chain links TRBV27 to TRBJ2-7; 8 bases map to TRBD1. Losses at the gene ends were 3 bases for V and 6 bases for J; bases not matched to a gene: 7. The CDR3 consists of 14 residues. CDR1 and CDR2 from the germline V gene are MNHEY and SMNVEV (reference sequence). The CDR3 bases are TGTGCCAGCAGTTTTCGGCAGGGGGCCACCGAGCAGTACTTC. Protein product: CASSFRQGATEQYF.

The chain couples TRBV12-3 or TRBV12-4 to TRBJ2-3; 7 bases line up with TRBD1. The length of the CDR3 is 16 residues. The ends lost 5 bases at V and 4 bases at J; junction bases unmatched: 12. DNA of the CDR3: TGTGCCAGCAGTCCCCGGAGACAGGGTGGTGCAGATACGCAGTATTTT. Translation gives CASSPRRQGGADTQYF.

This clonotype was found once. This chain uses TRBV29-1 with TRBJ1-1; weak D call: TRBD1 (5 bases). Trimming left V 4 bases short and J 8 bases short, with 14 bases between. Germline values: CDR1 SQVTM, CDR2 ANQGSEA. The CDR3 is made up of 12 amino acids. DNA for the CDR3: TGCAGCGTTGTGAGACAGCACTCCGAAGCTTTCTTT. Amino acids: CSVVRQHSEAFF.

The chain is built from TRBV9 and TRBJ2-7; D is unresolved. The CDR3 length is 13 residues. Germline V gene data show CDR1 as SGDLS and CDR2 as YYNGEE. V gave up 4 bases and J gave up 5 bases, with 13 bases separating them. The chain's CDR3 is CASSPDPWHEQYF. CDR3 DNA sequence: TGTGCCAGCAGCCCCGACCCCTGGCACGAGCAGTACTTC.

The chain couples TRBV23-1 to TRBJ2-5; 10 nucleotides match TRBD1. TRBV23-1 falls under the ORF class, with uncertain function. J gave up 5 bases and V 6 bases, and 9 bases lay outside the gene matches. There are 15 residues in the CDR3. CDR3 sequence reads: CASRPGTGVDETQYF. The CDR3 DNA reads as TGCGCCAGCAGACCCGGGACAGGGGTAGATGAGACCCAGTACTTC.

The CDR3 bases are TGTGCCAGCAGCTTGGACGGACTAGCGGGGGGTTACAATGAGCAGTTCTTC. Its translation is CASSLDGLAGGYNEQFF. J is TRBJ2-1 and V is TRBV5-4, with 14 positions matching TRBD2. CDR1 is SGHNT, CDR2 YYREEE, per germline (reference sequence). The CDR3 length is 17 residues. V shed 0 bases, J shed 4 bases, and the junction held 3 bases outside the gene matches.

The gene calls are TRBV9 and TRBJ2-7; TRBD1 might be the D (5 bases). The germline CDR1 and CDR2 sequences are SGDLS and YYNGEE. The CDR3 extends over 14 amino acids. Trimming took 0 bases from V and 5 from J, leaving 12 bases between them. CDR3 sequence: CASSVDMVRDEQYF. As DNA, the CDR3 is TGTGCCAGCAGCGTAGACATGGTCAGGGACGAGCAGTACTTC.

The DNA for the CDR3 is TGCAGTGCTAGACTAGCTCACGAGCAGTACTTC. Protein product: CSARLAHEQYF. The J gene is TRBJ2-7, the V gene TRBV20-1; tentative D call: TRBD2 (5 bases). CDR1 is DFQATT, CDR2 SNEGSKA, per germline (reference sequence). This CDR3 has 11 residues. Trimming took off 2 bases at V and 5 bases at J, with 7 bases between the two ends.

The chain is built from TRBV4-3 and TRBJ1-2; D is unresolved. The germline V gene encodes CDR1 LGHNA and CDR2 YSLEER. V lost 0 bases to trimming and J lost 0 bases, with 17 bases between them. This CDR3 comprises 18 residues. The CDR3 sequence: CASSQDSTNRPPNYGYTF. CDR3 nucleotides: TGCGCCAGCAGCCAAGATAGTACAAACCGACCCCCTAACTATGGCTACACCTTC.

The J gene is TRBJ1-2, the V gene TRBV30; 7 nucleotides line up with TRBD1. This CDR3 spans 12 amino acids. Germline assignment: CDR1 GTSNPN and CDR2 SVGIG (reference sequence). The V segment lost 1 base and the J segment 5 bases; nucleotides outside the gene matches: 1. In DNA form, the CDR3 reads TGTGCCTGGAGTGGACAGGGTTATGGCTACACCTTC. Its translation is CAWSGQGYGYTF.

The V and J genes are TRBV12-3 or TRBV12-4 and TRBJ1-2; maybe TRBD1 (5 bases). This CDR3 has 13 amino acids. Trimming took 0 bases from V and 7 from J, leaving 9 bases between them. CDR3 nucleotides: TGTGCCAGCAGTTTAGCGCAGGGTTCTGGCTACACCTTC. Translating it yields CASSLAQGSGYTF.

V and J are TRBV3-1 and TRBJ2-3, with TRBD2 identical over 9 bases. V gave up 4 bases and J gave up 2 bases; unmatched junction bases: 7. Germline V CDR1 and CDR2: LGHDT, YNNKEL (reference sequence). This CDR3 comprises 16 residues. The CDR3 sequence: CASSLWTSDNTDTQYF. The CDR3 nucleotides are TGTGCCAGCAGCCTCTGGACTAGCGACAACACAGATACGCAGTATTTT.

This clonotype was detected only once. The V gene is TRBV3-1, the J gene TRBJ1-6; 7 bases are shared with TRBD1. V lost 4 bases, J lost 14 bases, and 2 bases stayed unmatched. The CDR3 runs to 11 residues. Germline values: CDR1 LGHDT, CDR2 YNNKEL (reference sequence). CDR3 sequence reads: CASSLQGSLHF. In DNA, the CDR3 is TGTGCCAGCAGCCTACAGGGGTCCCTCCACTTT.

The chain couples TRBV7-2 to TRBJ2-1, with a weak D call TRBD1 (6 bases). The CDR3 runs to 12 residues. Germline-derived CDR1 and CDR2 are SGHTA and FQGNSA. Trimming shortened V by 4 bases and J by 11 bases, and 12 bases separated the two germline ends. The CDR3 reads CASSSGQTKQFF. The CDR3 DNA sequence: TGTGCCAGCAGCTCAGGACAGACCAAGCAGTTCTTC.

This clonotype was seen just once. The J gene is TRBJ2-4, the V gene TRBV9; no reliable D call. Trimming removed 4 bases from V and 6 bases from J, with 8 bases in between. Germline V lookup: CDR1 SGDLS, CDR2 YYNGEE. This CDR3 has 12 amino acids. CDR3 loop: CASSSSGNIQYF. The CDR3 region has the DNA TGTGCCAGCAGCTCCTCAGGAAACATTCAGTACTTC. The full variable domain, its missing parts supplied by reference TRBV9 and TRBJ2-4, is DSGVTQTPKHLITATGQRVTLRCSPRSGDLSVYWYQQSLDQGLQFLIQYYNGEERAKGNILERFSAQQFPDLHSELNLSSLELGDSALYFCASSSSGNIQYFGAGTRLSVL.

This chain links TRBV6-1 with TRBJ2-7; 9 positions match TRBD1. CDR3 length: 15 residues. Germline CDR1 is MNHNS and CDR2 is SASEGT. The V segment lost 4 bases and the J segment 4 bases; nucleotides outside the gene matches: 8. CDR3 loop: CASSGGQGLFYEQYF. The DNA of the CDR3 is TGTGCCAGCAGTGGGGGACAGGGATTATTTTACGAGCAGTACTTC.

The chain recombines TRBV30 with TRBJ1-2; D is uncertain. Trimming pared 2 bases from V and 6 bases from J, leaving 16 bases between. CDR1 is GTSNPN and CDR2 is SVGIG in the germline V gene (reference sequence). The CDR3 is 14 amino acids. The CDR3 reads CAWSFAFDLDGYTF. CDR3 coding DNA: TGTGCCTGGAGTTTCGCCTTCGATTTGGATGGCTACACCTTC.

The V call is TRBV7-9, the J call TRBJ2-3; D tentatively reads TRBD1 or TRBD2 (6 bases each). CDR1 is SEHNR, CDR2 FQNEAQ, per germline (reference sequence). CDR3 length: 17 amino acids. V lost 5 bases and J 6 bases, leaving 24 bases between the germline ends. The CDR3 reads CASSPGRGGLRLDTQYF. CDR3 nucleotides: TGTGCCAGCAGCCCAGGCAGGGGAGGCCTCCGTTTGGATACGCAGTATTTT. The full variable domain, its missing parts supplied by reference TRBV7-9 and TRBJ2-3, is DTGVSQNPRHKITKRGQNVTFRCDPISEHNRLYWYRQTLGQGPEFLTYFQNEAQLEKSRLLSDRFSAERPKGSFSTLEIQRTEQGDSAMYLCASSPGRGGLRLDTQYFGPGTRLTVL.

The count of this clonotype is one. The V and J genes are TRBV20-1 and TRBJ2-3, with 8 bases lining up with TRBD2. Trimming removed 5 bases from V and 2 bases from J; junction bases left unmatched: 6. CDR1 is DFQATT and CDR2 is SNEGSKA in the germline V gene (reference sequence). The CDR3 runs 14 residues. CDR3 sequence: CSARGAGDTDTQYF. In DNA form, the CDR3 reads TGCAGTGCTCGAGGAGCGGGGGACACAGATACGCAGTATTTT.

The rearrangement joins TRBV3-1 to TRBJ2-7, with 11 bases matching TRBD1. The length of the CDR3 is 16 residues. Trimming cost V 4 bases and J 2 bases; bases outside gene matches: 7. Germline V gene data show CDR1 as LGHDT and CDR2 as YNNKEL (reference sequence). The CDR3 DNA sequence: TGTGCCAGCAGCCCGCTCCGGGACAGGGGGGCCTACGAGCAGTACTTC. It codes for CASSPLRDRGAYEQYF.

The chain has TRBV20-1 and TRBJ2-7; 7 bases fit TRBD1. This CDR3 has 14 amino acids. After removal of 2 bases from V and 1 base from J, the junction contained 5 bases not matched to a gene. Per germline, CDR1 DFQATT and CDR2 SNEGSKA (reference sequence). This CDR3 reads CSARRGQPSYEQYF. DNA of the CDR3: TGCAGTGCTAGACGGGGACAGCCGTCCTACGAGCAGTACTTC.